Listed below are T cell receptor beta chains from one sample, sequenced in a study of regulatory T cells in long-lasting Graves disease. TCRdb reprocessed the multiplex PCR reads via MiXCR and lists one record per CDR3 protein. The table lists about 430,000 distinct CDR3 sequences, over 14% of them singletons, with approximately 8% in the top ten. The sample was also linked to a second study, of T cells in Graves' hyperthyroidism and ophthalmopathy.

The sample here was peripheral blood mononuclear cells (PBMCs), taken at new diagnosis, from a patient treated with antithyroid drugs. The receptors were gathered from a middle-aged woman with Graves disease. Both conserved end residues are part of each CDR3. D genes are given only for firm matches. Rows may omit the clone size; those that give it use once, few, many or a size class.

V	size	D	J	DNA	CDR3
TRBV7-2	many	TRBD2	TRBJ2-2	TGTGCCAGCAGCTTAGATCTCGCCCGTCCTGTCCTAGCGGGAGGCTTAGACACCGGGGAGCTGTTTTTT	CASSLDLARPVLAGGLDTGELFF
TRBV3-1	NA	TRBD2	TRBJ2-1	TGTGCCAGCAGCCAAGTAGCGGGAAACTCCTACAATGAGCAGTTCTTC	CASSQVAGNSYNEQFF
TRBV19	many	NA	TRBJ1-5	TGTGCCAGTAGTGGGGGCAGGGGAGGCAATCAGCCCCAGCATTTT	CASSGGRGGNQPQHF
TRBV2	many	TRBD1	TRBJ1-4	TGTGCCAGCAGACCGGGACAGGGTGTTGAAAAACTGTTTTTT	CASRPGQGVEKLFF
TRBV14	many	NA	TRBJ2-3	TGTGCCAGCAGCCAAGACTGGGATACGCAGTATTTT	CASSQDWDTQYF
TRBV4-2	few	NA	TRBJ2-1	TGTGCCAGCAGCCAAGATGGTAGCGGACTTTACAATGAGCAGTTCTTC	CASSQDGSGLYNEQFF
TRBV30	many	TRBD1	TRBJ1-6	TGTGCCTGGAGTCGACAGGGGGCCTATAATTCACCCCTCCACTTT	CAWSRQGAYNSPLHF
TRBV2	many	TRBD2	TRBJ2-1	TGTGCCAGCAGAGCTAGCGGGAGTTCCTACAATGAGCAGTTCTTC	CASRASGSSYNEQFF
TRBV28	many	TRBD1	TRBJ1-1	TGTGCCAGCAGTTTGCGTATGGGACAGTTGCATGAAGCTTTCTTT	CASSLRMGQLHEAFF
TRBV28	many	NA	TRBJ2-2	TGTGCCAGCAGGGACGGGAACACCGGGGAGCTGTTTTTT	CASRDGNTGELFF
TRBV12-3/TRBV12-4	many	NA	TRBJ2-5	TGTGCCAGCAGTCCTACGGACGAGACCCAGTACTTC	CASSPTDETQYF
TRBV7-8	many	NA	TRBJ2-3	TGTGCCAGCAGCACGACAGCCCGCACAGATACGCAGTATTTT	CASSTTARTDTQYF
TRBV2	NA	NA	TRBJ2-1	TGTGCCAGCAGTGAAGCGGGTTATCGGGGGTACAATGAGCAGTTCTTC	CASSEAGYRGYNEQFF
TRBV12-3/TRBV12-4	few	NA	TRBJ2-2	TGTGCCAGCACTCAGGGTACCGGGGAGCTGTTTTTT	CASTQGTGELFF
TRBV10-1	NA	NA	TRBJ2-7	TGCGCCAGCAGTGAGTTTGGACCCTACGCGCAGTACTTC	CASSEFGPYAQYF
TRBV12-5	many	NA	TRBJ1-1	TGTGCTAGTGGGTCCACAGGGTTGAACACTGAAGCTTTCTTT	CASGSTGLNTEAFF
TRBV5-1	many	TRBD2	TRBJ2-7	TGCGCCAGCCGTAGCGGGGTGAATGCCTACGAGCAGTACTTC	CASRSGVNAYEQYF
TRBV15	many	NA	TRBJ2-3	TGTGCCACCAGCAGGGTACAGGGCGGGGCAGATACGCAGTATTTT	CATSRVQGGADTQYF
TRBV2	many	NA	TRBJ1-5	TGTGCCAGCAGTGAATATCAGAGGGAGGGTCAGCCCCAGCATTTT	CASSEYQREGQPQHF
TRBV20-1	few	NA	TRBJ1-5	TGCAGTGCTAGAGATCCCCAGAGCAATCAGCCCCAGCATTTT	CSARDPQSNQPQHF
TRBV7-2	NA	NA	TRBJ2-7	TGTGCCAGCAGCCAAGAGAGGAACCATATGGCGCCAGTGGGCGAGCAGTGCTTC	CASSQERNHMAPVGEQCF
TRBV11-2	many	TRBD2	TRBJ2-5	TGTGCCAGCAGCTTAGGGACTAGCAGCCAAGAGACCCAGTACTTC	CASSLGTSSQETQYF
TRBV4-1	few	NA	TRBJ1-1	TGCGCCAGCAGCCAACTCCAGACTAGTCTCATCACTGAAGCTTTCTTT	CASSQLQTSLITEAFF
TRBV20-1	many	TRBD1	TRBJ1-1	TGCAGTGCTAATGGGGGCAGGGGGAAGGGCACTGAAGCTTTCTTT	CSANGGRGKGTEAFF
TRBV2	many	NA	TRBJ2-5	TGTGCCAGCATCAAACAGGGTCGGCAAGAGACCCAGTACTTC	CASIKQGRQETQYF
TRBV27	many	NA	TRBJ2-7	TGTGCCAGCAGTTTTAGGAGGGTCGACTCCTACGAGCAGTACTTC	CASSFRRVDSYEQYF
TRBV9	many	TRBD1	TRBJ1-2	TGTGCCAGCAGCTTCGGACAGGGAAGTTATGGCTACACCTTC	CASSFGQGSYGYTF
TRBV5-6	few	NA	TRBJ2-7	TGTGCCAGCAGCTTGTCGGGGAACCCCAGAATGCGGGATGCCTACGAGCAGTACTTC	CASSLSGNPRMRDAYEQYF
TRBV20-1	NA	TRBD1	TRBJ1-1	TGCAGTGCTATCGAACAGGGGACTGAAGCTTTCTTT	CSAIEQGTEAFF
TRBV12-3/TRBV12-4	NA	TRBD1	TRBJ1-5	TGTGCCAGCAGTCTACGCTTGACAGGGGTGAGCAATCAGCCCCAGCATTTT	CASSLRLTGVSNQPQHF
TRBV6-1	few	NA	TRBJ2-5	TGTGCCAGCAGTAGATTAGAGACCCAGTACTTC	CASSRLETQYF
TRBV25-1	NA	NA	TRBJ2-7	TGTGCCAGCAGTCAATTTTACGAGCAGTACTTC	CASSQFYEQYF
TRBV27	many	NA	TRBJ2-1	TGTGGCCCCATAGCAGGCTGTAACAATGAGCAGTTCTTC	CGPIAGCNNEQFF